The source of this T cell receptor beta chain is a study of cytotoxic CD8 clonotypes in ibrutinib-treated CLL. Trimming removed 2 bases at V and 6 bases at J, with 11 bases between. This CDR3 is built from 15 residues. Germline CDR1 and CDR2: MNHNY and SVGAGI (reference sequence). Profiling relied on immunoSEQ multiplex PCR, and the TCRdb table lists in-frame clones only, not all of them. The sample carries more than 85,000 clones, roughly 80% recorded once. This clonotype was obtained from a human donor with chronic lymphocytic leukemia. The chain is built from TRBV6-6 and TRBJ1-6, with a weak D call TRBD1 (5 bases). Source: PBMCs, taken after 12 months of ibrutinib treatment. The CDR3 is CASSYGGITNSPLHF. CDR3 sequence (DNA): TGTGCCAGCAGTTACGGGGGTATCACTAATTCACCCCTCCACTTT.